This T cell receptor (beta chain) emerged from a study of T cell responses to AZD1222 COVID-19 vaccine. TCRdb keeps only in-frame clones here, not all; method: immunoSEQ multiplex PCR. The sample lists some 130,000 clones, more than 85% occurring once. Broader study findings: Among spike-specific TCRs, nearly half reportedly target unmutated variant regions. Of the AZD1222 recipients, only 5 or 6 were seropositive at baseline.

Comment on this clone: Antigen specificity is unknown.

Sequencing used peripheral blood, obtained on day 0 of AZD1222 vaccination. The receptor was isolated from an adult in good health.

The CDR3 DNA follows: TGTGCCAGCTCACCACCAGGTTCTAGCAATCAGCCCCAGCATTTT. Protein: CASSPPGSSNQPQHF. V and J are TRBV18 and TRBJ1-5; D remains unclear. CDR3 length: 15 amino acids. V lost 0 bases, J lost 0 bases, and 6 bases lay in between. CDR1 is KGHSH and CDR2 is LQKENI in the germline V gene.